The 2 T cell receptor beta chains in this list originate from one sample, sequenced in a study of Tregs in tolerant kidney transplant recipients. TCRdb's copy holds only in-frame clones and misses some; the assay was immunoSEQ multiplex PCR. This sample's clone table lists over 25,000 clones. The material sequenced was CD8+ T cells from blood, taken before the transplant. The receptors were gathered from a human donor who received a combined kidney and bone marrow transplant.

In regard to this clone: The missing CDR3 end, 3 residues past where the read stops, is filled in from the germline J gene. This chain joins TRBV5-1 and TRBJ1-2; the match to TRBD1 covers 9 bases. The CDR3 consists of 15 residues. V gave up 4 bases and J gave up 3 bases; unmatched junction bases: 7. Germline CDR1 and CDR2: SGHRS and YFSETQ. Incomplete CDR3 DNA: TGCGCCAGCAGCGATTGGGGACAGGGAGACTATGGC. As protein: CASSDWGQGDYG. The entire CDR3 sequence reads CASSDWGQGDYGYTF.

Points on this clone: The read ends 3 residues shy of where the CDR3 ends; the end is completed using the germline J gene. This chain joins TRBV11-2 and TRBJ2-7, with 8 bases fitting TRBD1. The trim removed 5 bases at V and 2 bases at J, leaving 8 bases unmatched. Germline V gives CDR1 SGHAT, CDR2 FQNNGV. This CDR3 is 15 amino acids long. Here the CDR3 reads CASSLTTGDPYEQYF. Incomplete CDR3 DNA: TGTGCCAGCAGCCTTACGACAGGGGACCCCTACGAG.